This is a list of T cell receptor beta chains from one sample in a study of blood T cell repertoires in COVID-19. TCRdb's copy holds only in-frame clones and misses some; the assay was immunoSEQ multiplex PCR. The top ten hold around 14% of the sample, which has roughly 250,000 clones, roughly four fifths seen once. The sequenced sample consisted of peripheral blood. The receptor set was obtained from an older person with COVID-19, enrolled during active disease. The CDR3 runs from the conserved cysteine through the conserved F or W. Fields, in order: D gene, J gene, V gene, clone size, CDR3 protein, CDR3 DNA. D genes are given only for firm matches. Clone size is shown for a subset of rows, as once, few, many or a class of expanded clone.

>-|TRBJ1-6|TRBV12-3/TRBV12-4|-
CASSFVPGSPLHF
TGTGCCAGCAGTTTTGTACCAGGTTCACCCCTCCACTTT
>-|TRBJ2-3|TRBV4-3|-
CASSQGWLGTDTQYF
TGCGCCAGCAGCCAAGGCTGGCTAGGCACAGATACGCAGTATTTT
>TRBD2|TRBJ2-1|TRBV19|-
CASSVLPKTSGSLHNEQFF
TGTGCCAGTAGTGTTCTACCCAAGACTAGCGGGAGTTTACACAATGAGCAGTTCTTC
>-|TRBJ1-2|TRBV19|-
CASSSSRLGYGYTF
TGTGCCAGTAGTTCGTCTCGGCTAGGCTATGGCTACACCTTC
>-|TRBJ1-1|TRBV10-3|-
CATLQAGAATEAFF
TGTGCCACCCTTCAAGCGGGAGCTGCCACTGAAGCTTTCTTT
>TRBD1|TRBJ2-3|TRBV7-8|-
CASSLGGTGSDTQYF
TGTGCCAGCAGCTTAGGGGGGACAGGGTCAGATACGCAGTATTTT
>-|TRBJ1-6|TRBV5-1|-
CACSPLGGLGQGNSPLHF
TGCGCCTGCAGCCCATTGGGGGGGCTTGGGCAGGGAAATTCACCCCTCCACTTT
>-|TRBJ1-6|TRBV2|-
CARSRGGPEPLHF
TGTGCCAGGAGCCGCGGAGGCCCAGAACCCCTCCACTTT
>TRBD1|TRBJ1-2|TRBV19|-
CASWGTGEPNYGYTF
TGTGCCAGTTGGGGAACAGGGGAACCTAACTATGGCTACACCTTC
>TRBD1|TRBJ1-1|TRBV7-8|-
CASSPPAIDRVAEAFF
TGTGCCAGCAGCCCACCTGCAATCGACAGGGTGGCTGAAGCTTTCTTT
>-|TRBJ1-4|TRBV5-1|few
CASRQGPTNEKLFF
TGCGCCAGCAGACAGGGCCCAACTAATGAAAAACTGTTTTTT
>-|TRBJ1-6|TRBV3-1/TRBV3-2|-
CASSETLGGGSPLHF
TGTGCCAGCAGCGAAACTCTTGGGGGGGGGTCACCCCTCCACTTT
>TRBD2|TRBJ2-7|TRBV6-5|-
CASSYGLAGGSREQYF
TGTGCCAGCAGTTACGGGCTAGCGGGAGGGTCGCGGGAGCAGTACTTC